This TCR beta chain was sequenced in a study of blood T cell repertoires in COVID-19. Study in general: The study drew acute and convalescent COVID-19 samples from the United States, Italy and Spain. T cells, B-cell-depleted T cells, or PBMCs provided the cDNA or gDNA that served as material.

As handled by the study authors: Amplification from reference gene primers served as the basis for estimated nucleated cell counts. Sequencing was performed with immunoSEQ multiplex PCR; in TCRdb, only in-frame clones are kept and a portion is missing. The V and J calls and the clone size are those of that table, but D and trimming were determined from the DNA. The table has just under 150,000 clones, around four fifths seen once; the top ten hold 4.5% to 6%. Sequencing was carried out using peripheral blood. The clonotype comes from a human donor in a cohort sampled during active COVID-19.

The CDR3 DNA reads as TGTGCCAGCAGCCAAGATGTTATAGGGGACACTGAAGCTTTCTTT. Protein sequence: CASSQDVIGDTEAFF. The V call is TRBV4-2, the J call TRBJ1-1; TRBD1 might be the D (5 bases). The CDR3 has 15 residues. With 0 bases removed from V and 3 bases from J, the gap between germline ends came to 11 bases. Germline values: CDR1 LGHNA, CDR2 YNFKEQ.